The 30 T cell receptor beta chains listed next were all sequenced from one sample in a study of T cell responses to AZD1222 COVID-19 vaccine. TCRdb's copy holds only in-frame clones and misses some; the assay was immunoSEQ multiplex PCR. The data contain 150,000 to 200,000 clones, 94% of them singletons. The sequencing used peripheral blood, collected on day 0 of AZD1222 vaccination. The source is an adult in good health.

The chain recombines TRBV4-1 with TRBJ2-1, with 8 bases that match TRBD1. Looked up from germline, CDR1 is MGHRA and CDR2 is YSYEKL. The CDR3 length is 15 residues. The ends lost 8 bases at V and 4 bases at J; junction bases unmatched: 10. CDR3 sequence (DNA): TGCGCCAGCGAAGACAGGGGTTCTCCATACAATGAGCAGTTCTTC. Translating gives CASEDRGSPYNEQFF.

This clone was detected a few times. The rearrangement uses TRBV6-5 and TRBJ2-5; 9 bases line up with TRBD1. After removal of 0 bases from V and 4 bases from J, the junction contained 3 bases not matched to a gene. Germline V gives CDR1 MNHEY, CDR2 SVGAGI. The CDR3 is made up of 15 amino acids. DNA of the CDR3: TGTGCCAGCAGTTACTCAACAGGGGGCGCAGAGACCCAGTACTTC. This gives the protein CASSYSTGGAETQYF.

This clone has just one count. This sequence joins TRBV10-2 and TRBJ1-1; a weak D match, TRBD1 (6 bases). Germline V gives CDR1 WSHSY, CDR2 SAAADI. CDR3 size: 14 residues. Deletions cut 1 base from V and 6 bases from J, with 12 bases between. CDR3 DNA: TGCGCCAGCAGTGAGTTGGGGGGGGGCGCTGAAGCTTTCTTT. Translating it yields CASSELGGGAEAFF.

This rearrangement joins TRBV4-1 to TRBJ2-2; TRBD1 might be the D (6 bases). V was cut by 0 bases and J by 5 bases, with 16 bases left in between. This CDR3 region has 17 residues. CDR1 is MGHRA, CDR2 YSYEKL, per germline. CDR3 sequence reads: CASSQDSFMTGTGELFF. The CDR3 DNA reads TGCGCCAGCAGCCAAGACTCCTTCATGACAGGAACCGGGGAGCTGTTTTTT.

The chain joins TRBV5-1 to TRBJ2-2; tentative D call: TRBD1 (6 bases). The CDR3 extends over 14 amino acids. CDR1 and CDR2 (germline): SGHRS, YFSETQ. V was trimmed by 3 bases and J by 2 bases, leaving 8 bases between them. For the CDR3, the DNA is TGCGCCAGCAGCTCGGACAGTAACACCGGGGAGCTGTTTTTT. This encodes CASSSDSNTGELFF.

The gene calls are TRBV3-1 (or the pseudogene TRBV3-2) and TRBJ2-7; D not resolved. The CDR3 sequence is 13 residues long. Germline loops: CDR1 LGHDT, CDR2 YNNKEL (reference sequence). The V end lost 2 bases, the J end lost 7 bases, and 12 bases lay between the germline ends. CDR3: CASSQLTLGEQYF. CDR3 nucleotides: TGTGCCAGCAGCCAACTGACTCTGGGGGAGCAGTACTTC.

The rearrangement uses TRBV28 and TRBJ2-1; D is ambiguous. V lost 6 bases to trimming and J lost 1 base, with 10 bases between them. The CDR3 covers 14 residues. Germline values: CDR1 MDHEN, CDR2 SYDVKM. The CDR3 spells CASSNVRSYNEQFF. The CDR3 nucleotides are TGTGCCAGCAGCAACGTAAGGTCCTACAATGAGCAGTTCTTC.

The V and J genes are TRBV7-9 and TRBJ2-2, with 9 bases matching TRBD1. CDR1 is SEHNR, CDR2 FQNEAQ, per germline (reference sequence). This CDR3 region has 17 residues. V lost 1 base to trimming and J lost 6 bases; unmatched junction nucleotides: 9. This CDR3 is CASSLGPGQGVPGELFF. The CDR3 DNA sequence: TGTGCCAGCAGCTTAGGGCCGGGACAGGGAGTACCCGGGGAGCTGTTTTTT.

The chain joins TRBV29-1 to TRBJ1-2; no definite D call. CDR3 length: 14 residues. With 0 bases removed from V and 8 bases from J, the gap between germline ends came to 16 bases. The V gene's germline CDR1 is SQVTM and CDR2 ANQGSEA. This chain's CDR3 is CSVEDGIETGGYTF. In DNA, the CDR3 is TGCAGCGTTGAAGATGGGATCGAGACTGGGGGCTACACCTTC.

The J gene is TRBJ2-7, the V gene TRBV5-4, with a weak D call TRBD2 (6 bases). Trimming cost V 0 bases and J 4 bases, with 11 bases left between them. Per the germline V gene, CDR1 is SGHNT and CDR2 is YYREEE (reference sequence). The CDR3 runs 14 residues. The CDR3 protein is CASSLGRDRYEQYF. The DNA for the CDR3 is TGTGCCAGCAGCTTGGGGCGGGATAGATACGAGCAGTACTTC.

V gene TRBV24-1 combines with J gene TRBJ2-1; 8 nucleotides agree with TRBD2. The CDR3 length is 14 residues. The V and J ends lost 9 bases and 8 bases, in that order; junction bases with no gene match: 11. CDR1 and CDR2 (germline): KGHDR, SFDVKD. Written as DNA, the CDR3 is TGTGCCACCTCGACTACGGGGGGGAAAGATGAGCAGTTCTTC. Residues: CATSTTGGKDEQFF.

This chain joins TRBV12-3 or TRBV12-4 and TRBJ1-2; D gene unclear. This CDR3 comprises 11 residues. V lost 3 bases and J lost 8, with 7 bases in between. CDR3 coding DNA: TGTGCCAGCAGTTTTATGGGCGGCTACACCTTC. It is translated as CASSFMGGYTF.

The rearrangement uses TRBV2 and TRBJ1-5, with D possibly matching TRBD1 (6 bases). The length of the CDR3 is 16 residues. Germline V gene sequence: CDR1 SNHLY, CDR2 FYNNEI. Trimming shortened V by 8 bases and J by 0 bases, and 17 bases separated the two germline ends. The CDR3 loop is CASAKQGLGSNQPQHF. CDR3 coding DNA: TGTGCCAGCGCTAAACAGGGCTTAGGTAGCAATCAGCCCCAGCATTTT.

This chain links TRBV27 with TRBJ2-1; the D is unclear. Germline V gives CDR1 MNHEY, CDR2 SMNVEV (reference sequence). This CDR3 contains 15 residues. Trimming stripped 2 bases from V and 7 bases from J, with 15 bases between. Here the CDR3 reads CASSLPPSDLNEQFF. Here the CDR3 DNA reads TGTGCCAGCAGTTTACCCCCTTCGGATCTGAATGAGCAGTTCTTC.

This sequence joins TRBV25-1 and TRBJ1-2, with D maybe TRBD1 (5 bases). CDR1 is MGHDK, CDR2 SYGVNS, per germline. Trimming pared 7 bases from V and 3 bases from J, leaving 18 bases between. There are 15 residues in the CDR3. CDR3 nucleotides: TGTGCCAGCACCCCCACAGGACACGGGCACTATGGCTACACCTTC. This encodes CASTPTGHGHYGYTF.

The chain joins TRBV7-9 to TRBJ1-2; the match to TRBD1 covers 8 bases. The CDR3 sequence is 16 residues long. Looked up from germline, CDR1 is SEHNR and CDR2 is FQNEAQ (reference sequence). V was clipped by 5 bases and J by 4 bases; unmatched bases: 12. The CDR3: CASSHHSGGLGYGYTF. CDR3 coding DNA: TGTGCCAGCAGCCACCATTCAGGGGGCTTGGGCTATGGCTACACCTTC.

V and J are TRBV27 and TRBJ1-4; 10 nucleotides line up with TRBD1. CDR1 is MNHEY and CDR2 is SMNVEV in the germline V gene (reference sequence). The CDR3 is 15 amino acids. V lost 1 base to trimming and J lost 10 bases; unmatched junction nucleotides: 6. The CDR3 coding sequence is TGTGCCAGCAGTTTATTGGGGGACAGGGGTGGAAAACTGTTTTTT. Encoded protein: CASSLLGDRGGKLFF.

The chain uses TRBV5-1 and TRBJ1-3; D is unclear. V was trimmed by 0 bases and J by 4 bases, leaving 14 bases between them. This CDR3 has 16 residues. Germline CDR1 SGHRS, CDR2 YFSETQ. Here the CDR3 reads CASSLAGPRLGNTIYF. The CDR3 region has the DNA TGCGCCAGCAGCTTGGCGGGTCCGAGACTAGGAAACACCATATATTTT.

This sequence joins TRBV30 and TRBJ1-6; unclear D gene. Germline assignment: CDR1 GTSNPN and CDR2 SVGIG (reference sequence). This CDR3 comprises 12 residues. Trimming cost V 2 bases and J 10 bases, with 9 bases left between them. CDR3 sequence (DNA): TGTGCCTGGAGTCCTCTTCGGTCACCCCTCCACTTT. The encoded protein is CAWSPLRSPLHF.

The chain couples TRBV30 to TRBJ2-1; TRBD2 agrees at 16 bases. CDR3 length equals 17 residues. Germline V gene lookup returns CDR1 GTSNPN and CDR2 SVGIG (reference sequence). The junction had 9 bases not matched to a gene; V was cut back by 3 bases and J by 7 bases. The CDR3 DNA reads TGTGCCTGGAGGGCCGGGACTAGCGGGAGGGCCCGGAATGAGCAGTTCTTC. Translated, it gives CAWRAGTSGRARNEQFF.

The gene calls are TRBV5-4 and TRBJ1-1; D unresolved. V was cut by 4 bases and J by 4 bases, with 20 bases left in between. The germline V gene encodes CDR1 SGHNT and CDR2 YYREEE (reference sequence). The CDR3 covers 16 residues. CDR3 coding DNA: TGTGCCAGCAGCGCGCCCCGTCCGGACCGGGGCACTGAAGCTTTCTTT. Its translation is CASSAPRPDRGTEAFF.

The table lists this clone with a count of one. The rearrangement joins TRBV6-5 to TRBJ2-1, with D perhaps matching TRBD2 (6 bases). This CDR3 contains 13 residues. Trimming cost V 2 bases and J 8 bases, with 10 bases left between them. Germline CDR1 reads MNHEY; CDR2 reads SVGAGI. CDR3 protein: CASSYGRDYEQFF. CDR3 in DNA: TGTGCCAGCAGTTACGGAAGGGACTATGAGCAGTTCTTC.

The chain couples TRBV3-1 (or the pseudogene TRBV3-2) to TRBJ1-1; a possible D gene is TRBD1 (6 bases). The V end lost 2 bases, the J end lost 3 bases, and 13 bases lay between the germline ends. Germline V lookup: CDR1 LGHDT, CDR2 YNNKEL (reference sequence). The CDR3 is 15 amino acids. The chain's CDR3 is CASSQKGGRDTEAFF. The CDR3 coding sequence is TGTGCCAGCAGCCAAAAGGGGGGTAGGGACACTGAAGCTTTCTTT.

This clone was counted between two and nine times. Additional DNA sequences in this sample encode the identical CDR3. V gene TRBV5-1 combines with J gene TRBJ1-5; TRBD1 might be the D (6 bases). CDR1 is SGHRS, CDR2 YFSETQ, per germline. The CDR3 extends over 15 amino acids. Trimming stripped 2 bases from V and 2 bases from J, with 11 bases between. The CDR3 nucleotides are TGCGCCAGCAGCTTCGCAGGGGAAGGCAATCAGCCCCAGCATTTT. Its translation is CASSFAGEGNQPQHF.

This chain links TRBV19 with TRBJ1-4; D remains ambiguous. The length of the CDR3 is 17 residues. Trimming left V 3 bases short and J 6 bases short, with 20 bases between. Germline V gives CDR1 LNHDA, CDR2 SQIVND (reference sequence). CDR3 in DNA: TGTGCCAGTAGTATCCCCATGGGAACGTGGACGGATGAAAAACTGTTTTTT. Translation: CASSIPMGTWTDEKLFF.

Only one count was recorded for this clone. The genes are TRBV4-1 and TRBJ2-7; D gene unclear. The V end lost 0 bases, the J end lost 2 bases, and 11 bases lay between the germline ends. The CDR3 totals 15 residues. Looked up from germline, CDR1 is MGHRA and CDR2 is YSYEKL. The CDR3 spells CASSQDSWVPYEQYF. The DNA of the CDR3 is TGCGCCAGCAGCCAAGATAGCTGGGTTCCCTACGAGCAGTACTTC.

This sequence joins TRBV3-1 (or the pseudogene TRBV3-2) and TRBJ2-5; TRBD1 matches 7 bases. V gave up 5 bases and J gave up 3 bases; unmatched junction bases: 9. The CDR3 has 15 amino acids. Germline V gene lookup returns CDR1 LGHDT and CDR2 YNNKEL (reference sequence). The CDR3 nucleotides are TGTGCCAGCAGCTTTTCGACAGGGTTTAAAGAGACCCAGTACTTC. This translates into CASSFSTGFKETQYF.

This chain links TRBV20-1 with TRBJ1-2, with a tentative D call TRBD1 (6 bases). Germline V lookup: CDR1 DFQATT, CDR2 SNEGSKA (reference sequence). V lost 3 bases and J 8 bases, leaving 16 bases between the germline ends. The CDR3 length is 13 residues. This CDR3 is CSASVLGGSGYTF. CDR3 DNA: TGCAGTGCTAGTGTCCTTGGGGGCTCCGGCTACACCTTC.

This clone has only one observation. This chain links TRBV4-1 with TRBJ2-2, with D maybe TRBD1 (6 bases). The V and J ends lost 0 bases and 3 bases respectively, with 11 bases between them. Germline loops: CDR1 MGHRA, CDR2 YSYEKL. This CDR3 region has 16 residues. The CDR3 coding sequence is TGCGCCAGCAGCCAAGAAAGGGGGAGCGACACCGGGGAGCTGTTTTTT. The encoded protein is CASSQERGSDTGELFF.

The chain employs TRBV5-4 and TRBJ1-5; perhaps TRBD1 as D (5 bases). CDR1 and CDR2 (germline): SGHNT, YYREEE (reference sequence). This CDR3 is built from 12 residues. Trimming pared 3 bases from V and 9 bases from J, leaving 10 bases between. The CDR3 DNA reads as TGTGCCAGCAGCTCCCCCGGGGGGCCCCAGCATTTT. It specifies CASSSPGGPQHF.